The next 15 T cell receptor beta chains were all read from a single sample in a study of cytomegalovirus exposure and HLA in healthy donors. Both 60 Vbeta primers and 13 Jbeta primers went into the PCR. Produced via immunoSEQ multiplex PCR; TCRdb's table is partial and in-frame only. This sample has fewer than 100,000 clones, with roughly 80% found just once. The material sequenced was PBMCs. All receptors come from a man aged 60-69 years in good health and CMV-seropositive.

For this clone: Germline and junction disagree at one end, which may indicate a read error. CDR3 protein: CASSLSSVTETQYF. For the CDR3, the DNA is TGCGCCAGCAGCTTGTCTAGCGTCACAGAGACGCAGTATTTT. The chain uses TRBV5-1 and TRBJ2-3; the D gene is possibly TRBD2 (6 bases). The CDR3 loop spans 14 amino acids. The V gene's germline CDR1 is SGHRS and CDR2 YFSETQ.

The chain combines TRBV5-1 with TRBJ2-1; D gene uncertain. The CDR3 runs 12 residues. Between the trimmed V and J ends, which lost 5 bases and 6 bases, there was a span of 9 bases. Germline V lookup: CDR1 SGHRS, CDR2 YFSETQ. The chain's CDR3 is CASSPPSNEQFF. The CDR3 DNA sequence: TGCGCCAGCAGTCCCCCTTCCAATGAGCAGTTCTTC. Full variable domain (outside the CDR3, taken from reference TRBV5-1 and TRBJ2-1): KAGVTQTPRYLIKTRGQQVTLSCSPISGHRSVSWYQQTPGQGLQFLFEYFSETQRNKGNFPGRFSGRQFSNSRSEMNVSTLELGDSALYLCASSPPSNEQFFGPGTRLTVL.

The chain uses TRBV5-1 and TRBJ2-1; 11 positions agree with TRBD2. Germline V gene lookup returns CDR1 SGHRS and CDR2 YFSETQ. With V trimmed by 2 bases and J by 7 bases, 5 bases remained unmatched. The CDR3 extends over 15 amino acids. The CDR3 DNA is TGCGCCAGCAGCTTTCTAGCGGGGGGTATTAATGAGCAGTTCTTC. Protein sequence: CASSFLAGGINEQFF.

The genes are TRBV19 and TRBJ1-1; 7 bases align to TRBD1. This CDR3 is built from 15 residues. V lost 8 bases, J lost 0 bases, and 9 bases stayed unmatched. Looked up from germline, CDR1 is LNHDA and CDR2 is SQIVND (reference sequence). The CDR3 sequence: CASHRGQRVNTEAFF. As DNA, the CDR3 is TGTGCCAGTCACCGGGGACAGAGAGTGAACACTGAAGCTTTCTTT.

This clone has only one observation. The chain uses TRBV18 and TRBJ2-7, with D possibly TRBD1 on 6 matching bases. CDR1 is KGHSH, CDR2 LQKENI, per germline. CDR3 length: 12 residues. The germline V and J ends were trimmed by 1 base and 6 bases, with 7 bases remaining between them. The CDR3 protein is CASSPLRGEQYF. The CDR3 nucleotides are TGTGCCAGCTCACCACTCAGGGGCGAGCAGTACTTC.

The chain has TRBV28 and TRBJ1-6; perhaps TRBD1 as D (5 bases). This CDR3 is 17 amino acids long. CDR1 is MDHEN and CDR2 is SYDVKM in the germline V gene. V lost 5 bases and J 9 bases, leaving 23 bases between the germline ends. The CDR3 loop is CASSTAFKGLYFSPLHF. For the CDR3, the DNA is TGTGCCAGCAGTACAGCATTCAAGGGGTTATATTTTTCACCCCTCCACTTT.

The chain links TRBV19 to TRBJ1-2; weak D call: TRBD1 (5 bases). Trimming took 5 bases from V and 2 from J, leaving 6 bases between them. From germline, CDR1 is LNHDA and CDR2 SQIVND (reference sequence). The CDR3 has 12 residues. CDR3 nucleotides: TGTGCCAGTAGTGGACAAAACTATGGCTACACCTTC. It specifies CASSGQNYGYTF. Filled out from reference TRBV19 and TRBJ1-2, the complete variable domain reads DGGITQSPKYLFRKEGQNVTLSCEQNLNHDAMYWYRQDPGQGLRLIYYSQIVNDFQKGDIAEGYSVSREKKESFPLTVTSAQKNPTAFYLCASSGQNYGYTFGSGTRLTVV.

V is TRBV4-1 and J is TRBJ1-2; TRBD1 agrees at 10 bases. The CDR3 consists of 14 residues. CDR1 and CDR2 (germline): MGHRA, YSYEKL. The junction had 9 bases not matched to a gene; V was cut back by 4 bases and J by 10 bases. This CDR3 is CASSLPGQGTDYTF. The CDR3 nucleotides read TGCGCCAGCAGCCTCCCGGGACAGGGGACGGACTACACCTTC.

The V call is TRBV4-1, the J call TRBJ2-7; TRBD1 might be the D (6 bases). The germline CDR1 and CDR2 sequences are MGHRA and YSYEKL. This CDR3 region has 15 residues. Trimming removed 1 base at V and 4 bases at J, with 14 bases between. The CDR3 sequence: CASSQGSPGQYEQYF. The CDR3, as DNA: TGCGCCAGCAGCCAAGGTTCCCCCGGACAGTACGAGCAGTACTTC.

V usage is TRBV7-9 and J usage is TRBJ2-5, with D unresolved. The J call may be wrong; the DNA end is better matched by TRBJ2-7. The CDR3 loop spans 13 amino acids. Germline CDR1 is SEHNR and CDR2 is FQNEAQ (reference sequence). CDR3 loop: CASSLSGAYEQYF. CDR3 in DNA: TGTGCCAGCAGCTTATCTGGGGCCTACGAGCAGTACTTC.

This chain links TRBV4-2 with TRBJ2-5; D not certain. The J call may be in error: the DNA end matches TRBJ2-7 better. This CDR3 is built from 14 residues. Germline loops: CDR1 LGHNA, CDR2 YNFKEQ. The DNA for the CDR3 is TGTGCCAGCAGCCCAACACCAACCAACTACGAGCAGTACTTC. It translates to CASSPTPTNYEQYF.

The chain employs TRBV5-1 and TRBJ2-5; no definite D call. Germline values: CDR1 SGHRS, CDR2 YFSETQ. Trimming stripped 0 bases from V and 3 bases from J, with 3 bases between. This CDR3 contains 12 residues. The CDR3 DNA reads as TGCGCCAGCAGCTTGGGAGAAGAGACCCAGTACTTC. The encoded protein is CASSLGEETQYF.

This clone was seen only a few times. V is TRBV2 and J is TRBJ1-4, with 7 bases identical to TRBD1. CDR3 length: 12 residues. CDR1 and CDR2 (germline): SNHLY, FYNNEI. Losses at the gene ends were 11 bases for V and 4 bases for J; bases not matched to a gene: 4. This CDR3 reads CAANRGNEKLFF. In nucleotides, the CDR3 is TGTGCCGCCAACAGGGGTAATGAAAAACTGTTTTTT.

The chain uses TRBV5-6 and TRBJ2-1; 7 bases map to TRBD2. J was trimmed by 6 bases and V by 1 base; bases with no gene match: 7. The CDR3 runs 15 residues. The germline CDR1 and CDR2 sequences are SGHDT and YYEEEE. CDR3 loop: CASSLYGGSGNEQFF. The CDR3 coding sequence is TGTGCCAGCAGCTTGTACGGGGGGTCCGGCAATGAGCAGTTCTTC.

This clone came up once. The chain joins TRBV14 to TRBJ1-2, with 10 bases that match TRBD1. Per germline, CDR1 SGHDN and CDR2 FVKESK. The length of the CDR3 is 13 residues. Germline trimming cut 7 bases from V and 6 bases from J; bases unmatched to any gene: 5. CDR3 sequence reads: CASTRTGGNGYTF. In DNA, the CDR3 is TGTGCCAGCACGAGGACAGGGGGAAATGGCTACACCTTC.